The entry below gives a single T cell receptor beta chain sequence along with its context. Its specificity is not known. This CDR3 contains 15 residues. Trimming removed 0 bases from V and 5 bases from J, with 11 bases in between. Looked up from germline, CDR1 is SGDLS and CDR2 is YYNGEE. The sample belongs to a study of long-term antiretroviral therapy in people with HIV. Study results and caveats: ART adherence, viral resistance and therapy changes were not recorded. Relative to transplant donor controls, diversity remained lower despite increasing after ART.

immunoSEQ v3.0 was run at survey level. Per-sample TRB depth target: about 35,000-50,000 T-cell genomes. Libraries were prepared by immunoSEQ multiplex PCR; TCRdb keeps only in-frame clonotypes and omits some of them. This sample yields approximately 22,000 clones, of which around 80% are seen a single time; about 20% belongs to the top ten. The starting material was unsorted PBMCs, obtained 0.1 years before starting antiretroviral therapy. J is TRBJ1-4 and V is TRBV9, with a weak D call TRBD1 (5 bases). The clonotype was recovered from a man between 18 and 35 years old with HIV. The CDR3 DNA sequence: TGTGCCAGCAGCGTAGAAGGGGCGTTCAATGAAAAACTGTTTTTT. Translation gives CASSVEGAFNEKLFF.